The following is a TCR beta chain sequence with its context. The data were obtained in a study of cytomegalovirus exposure and HLA in healthy donors. PCR primers comprised 60 Vbeta and 13 Jbeta primers. Sequenced by immunoSEQ multiplex PCR; TCRdb stores in-frame clones only, minus some. The sample has about 170,000 clones; about 80% are singletons. Looked up from germline, CDR1 is SGHTA and CDR2 is FQGNSA. The ends were cut back, 1 base at V and 6 bases at J, with 4 bases in the middle. The CDR3 totals 12 residues. The sample was PBMCs. The clonotype originates from a woman in her twenties or thirties in good health and CMV-seropositive. V gene TRBV7-2 combines with J gene TRBJ1-5; D remains unclear. CDR3 coding DNA: TGTGCCAGCAGCTTAGTGGCTCAGCCCCAGCATTTT. It translates to CASSLVAQPQHF.